Below are 9 T cell receptor beta chains sequenced from a single sample in a study of blood T cell repertoires in COVID-19. Clones were sequenced by immunoSEQ multiplex PCR, and TCRdb holds only the in-frame ones, with some missing. Among 95,000 to 150,000 clones listed, roughly 77% were seen once. The specimen sequenced was peripheral blood. The receptor set was obtained from a man aged 60 to 69 with active or convalescent COVID-19.

This clone has just one count. The V gene is TRBV7-2, the J gene TRBJ2-5, with D possibly matching TRBD2 (7 bases). This CDR3 comprises 15 residues. The germline V gene has CDR1 SGHTA and CDR2 FQGNSA. V was pared by 2 bases and J by 9 bases, with 19 bases between. CDR3 residues: CASSLQGGGGSSQYF. In nucleotides, the CDR3 is TGTGCCAGCAGCTTACAAGGGGGAGGGGGGTCGTCCCAGTACTTC.

V usage is TRBV4-1 and J usage is TRBJ1-2; D ambiguous. This CDR3 has 13 amino acids. V shed 0 bases and J shed 4 bases, with 6 bases lying between them. Germline lookup yields CDR1 MGHRA and CDR2 YSYEKL. The DNA for the CDR3 is TGCGCCAGCAGCCAAGATTTTAGCTATGGCTACACCTTC. Its protein is CASSQDFSYGYTF.

The chain has TRBV19 and TRBJ2-7, with TRBD2 matching 7 bases. The germline gives CDR1 LNHDA, CDR2 SQIVND (reference sequence). CDR3 length: 16 amino acids. Germline trimming cut 4 bases from V and 6 bases from J; bases unmatched to any gene: 15. The CDR3 DNA follows: TGTGCCAGTAGTAACCCTCGGTCGGGGGGATCGGGCGAGCAGTACTTC. Translated: CASSNPRSGGSGEQYF.

This sequence joins TRBV5-8 and TRBJ2-1; D ambiguous. The CDR3 totals 13 residues. Trimming removed 0 bases at V and 6 bases at J, with 7 bases between. Per the germline V gene, CDR1 is SGHTS and CDR2 is YDEGEE. CDR3 region: CASSLDRANEQFF. CDR3 DNA sequence: TGTGCCAGCAGCTTGGACAGAGCCAATGAGCAGTTCTTC.

V is TRBV18 and J is TRBJ1-5; 7 positions agree with TRBD1. J lost 7 bases, V lost 2 bases, and 2 bases had no gene match. Looked up from germline, CDR1 is KGHSH and CDR2 is LQKENI. CDR3 size: 13 residues. The CDR3 DNA reads as TGTGCCAGCTCACCAGAGGACAGGCAGCCCCAGCATTTT. It yields the protein CASSPEDRQPQHF.

The V and J genes are TRBV7-2 and TRBJ1-2; TRBD1 matches at 9 bases. Germline-derived CDR1 and CDR2 are SGHTA and FQGNSA. The junction had 5 bases not matched to a gene; V was cut back by 5 bases and J by 4 bases. The CDR3 covers 14 residues. The CDR3 sequence is CASSPDRGVYGYTF. Here the CDR3 DNA reads TGTGCCAGCAGCCCTGACAGGGGGGTCTATGGCTACACCTTC. The full variable domain, in which reference TRBV7-2 and TRBJ1-2 provide the parts outside the CDR3, is GAGVSQSPSNKVTEKGKDVELRCDPISGHTALYWYRQSLGQGLEFLIYFQGNSAPDKSGLPSDRFSAERTGGSVSTLTIQRTQQEDSAVYLCASSPDRGVYGYTFGSGTRLTVV.

This sequence joins TRBV18 and TRBJ2-5, with D tentatively TRBD2 (5 bases). The CDR3 is 16 residues long. The V gene lost 2 bases and the J gene lost 4 bases, with 17 bases spanning the gap. Germline-derived CDR1 and CDR2 are KGHSH and LQKENI. CDR3 sequence reads: CASSPSELVYRETQYF. In nucleotides, the CDR3 is TGTGCCAGCTCACCAAGCGAACTAGTCTACAGAGAGACCCAGTACTTC.

The chain employs TRBV28 and TRBJ2-3, with a possible D match to TRBD2 (5 bases). Germline V lookup: CDR1 MDHEN, CDR2 SYDVKM. There are 16 residues in the CDR3. V was clipped by 5 bases and J by 1 base, with 16 bases between them. The CDR3 sequence: CASSPIQRRRTDTQYF. CDR3 bases: TGTGCCAGCAGTCCCATCCAGCGGCGCCGCACAGATACGCAGTATTTT.

This clone was detected once. The chain is built from TRBV19 and TRBJ1-1; D is unclear. V lost 7 bases, J lost 3 bases, and 12 bases lay in between. This CDR3 is built from 13 residues. The V gene's germline CDR1 is LNHDA and CDR2 SQIVND (reference sequence). CDR3 nucleotides: TGTGCCAGTACCCCCCGGAGTGACACTGAAGCTTTCTTT. It yields the protein CASTPRSDTEAFF.